The rows below give T cell receptor beta chains drawn from one sample of a study of patients and donors after allogeneic stem cell transplantation. From the RT-PCR reads, TCRdb called clonotypes with MiXCR, one entry per CDR3 protein. The sample holds about 960,000 distinct CDR3 sequences, 15% to 20% seen once. The source material was blood, either unsorted or a sorted T cell fraction (not recorded which). The receptor source for this set is a human donor who was either an allogeneic HSCT recipient or a stem cell or donor lymphocyte infusion donor (not recorded which). It is not recorded whose cells these are; they may come from a transplant donor. Each CDR3 is given with its conserved first and last residue. D genes are given only for firm matches. Clone size, where shown, is once, few, many, or a class for clones that have expanded.

v_call: TRBV13
d_call: .
j_call: TRBJ1-1
clone_size: .
cdr3_nt: TGTGCCAGCAGCTTAGCCGGGGCAGGGCGTGAAGCTTTCTTT
cdr3_aa: CASSLAGAGREAFF

v_call: TRBV12-3/TRBV12-4
d_call: TRBD1
j_call: TRBJ2-3
clone_size: many
cdr3_nt: TGTGCCAGCAGTTCGACAGGGGGCCTAGGGACAGATACGCAGTATTTT
cdr3_aa: CASSSTGGLGTDTQYF

v_call: TRBV15
d_call: TRBD2
j_call: TRBJ2-1
clone_size: many
cdr3_nt: TGTGCCACCAGCAGTAGGACTAGCAATGAGCAGTTCTTC
cdr3_aa: CATSSRTSNEQFF

v_call: TRBV2
d_call: TRBD2
j_call: TRBJ2-7
clone_size: .
cdr3_nt: TGTGCCAGCAGTGAACTAGCGGGGGGGCCCTACGAGCAGTACTTC
cdr3_aa: CASSELAGGPYEQYF

v_call: TRBV4-3
d_call: .
j_call: TRBJ1-3
clone_size: .
cdr3_nt: TGCGCCAGCAGCCGGGGGTTAGGCGAAAGCTCTGGAAACACCATATATTTT
cdr3_aa: CASSRGLGESSGNTIYF

v_call: TRBV2
d_call: TRBD2
j_call: TRBJ2-7
clone_size: few
cdr3_nt: TGTGCCAGCTACACGTTGGGACTAGCGCCATACGAGCAGTACTTC
cdr3_aa: CASYTLGLAPYEQYF

v_call: TRBV12-3/TRBV12-4
d_call: .
j_call: TRBJ1-1
clone_size: many
cdr3_nt: TGTGCCAGCAGTTCTGGGACATTAGCCGCTTTCTTT
cdr3_aa: CASSSGTLAAFF

v_call: TRBV19
d_call: .
j_call: TRBJ1-4
clone_size: .
cdr3_nt: TGTGCCAGTAGTACCCCCAGCTCTGCAACTAATGAAAAACTGTTTTTT
cdr3_aa: CASSTPSSATNEKLFF

v_call: TRBV25-1
d_call: .
j_call: TRBJ2-6
clone_size: .
cdr3_nt: TGTGCCAGCAGTGACAGCACAAGCTCTGGGGCCAACGTCCTGACTTTC
cdr3_aa: CASSDSTSSGANVLTF

v_call: TRBV20-1
d_call: TRBD2
j_call: TRBJ2-4
clone_size: .
cdr3_nt: TGCAGTGCTAGAGATTGGACTAGCGGGGAGCACATTCAGTACTTC
cdr3_aa: CSARDWTSGEHIQYF

v_call: TRBV6-5
d_call: .
j_call: TRBJ1-5
clone_size: .
cdr3_nt: TGTGCCAGCAGTTACTCGTCGGGGGATCAGCCCCAGCATTTT
cdr3_aa: CASSYSSGDQPQHF

v_call: TRBV12-3/TRBV12-4
d_call: .
j_call: TRBJ2-7
clone_size: .
cdr3_nt: TGTGCCAGCAGTTTAGTAGGCAGGGCCATGGACGAGCAGTACTTC
cdr3_aa: CASSLVGRAMDEQYF

v_call: TRBV14
d_call: .
j_call: TRBJ1-5
clone_size: .
cdr3_nt: TGTGCCAGCAGCCTGAGTTTTCCCCAGCATTTT
cdr3_aa: CASSLSFPQHF

v_call: TRBV20-1
d_call: TRBD2
j_call: TRBJ2-1
clone_size: few
cdr3_nt: TGCAGTGCTAGAGATCCTAGCGGGGGCCACAATGAGCAGTTCTTC
cdr3_aa: CSARDPSGGHNEQFF

v_call: TRBV12-3/TRBV12-4
d_call: .
j_call: TRBJ1-6
clone_size: few
cdr3_nt: TGTGCCGGGCGGCAGGGCCCTAATTCACCCCTCCACTTT
cdr3_aa: CAGRQGPNSPLHF

v_call: TRBV7-6
d_call: TRBD2
j_call: TRBJ2-5
clone_size: .
cdr3_nt: TGTGCCAGCAGCCGTGAAGCGGGGCAAGAGACCCAGTACTTC
cdr3_aa: CASSREAGQETQYF

v_call: TRBV5-1
d_call: TRBD1
j_call: TRBJ2-2
clone_size: many
cdr3_nt: TGCGCCAGCAGCTCGGGACAGGGCGTAGCCGGGGAGCTGTTTTTT
cdr3_aa: CASSSGQGVAGELFF

v_call: TRBV24-1
d_call: .
j_call: TRBJ2-5
clone_size: few
cdr3_nt: TGTGCCACCAGTGATCGATGGGGGGGCGAGACCCAGTACTTC
cdr3_aa: CATSDRWGGETQYF

v_call: TRBV5-1
d_call: .
j_call: TRBJ2-3
clone_size: few
cdr3_nt: TGCGCCAGCAGCTTGAAGGGTATAACAGATACGCAGTATTTT
cdr3_aa: CASSLKGITDTQYF

v_call: TRBV20-1
d_call: .
j_call: TRBJ1-5
clone_size: few
cdr3_nt: TGCAGTGCTCGACAGAATAGCAATCAGCCCCAGCATTTT
cdr3_aa: CSARQNSNQPQHF

v_call: TRBV20-1
d_call: TRBD2
j_call: TRBJ2-2
clone_size: few
cdr3_nt: TGCAGTGCTATACGCGGGGGACCTGGGGGCGGGGAGCTGTTTTTT
cdr3_aa: CSAIRGGPGGGELFF

v_call: TRBV20-1
d_call: TRBD1
j_call: TRBJ1-5
clone_size: .
cdr3_nt: TGCAGTGCTAGAACGGGACAGGGCTCCAATCAGCCCCAGCATTTT
cdr3_aa: CSARTGQGSNQPQHF

v_call: TRBV12-3/TRBV12-4
d_call: TRBD2
j_call: TRBJ2-3
clone_size: many
cdr3_nt: TGTGCCAGCAGCCCTGGACTAGCGGGGGGTCCCACAGATACGCAGTATTTT
cdr3_aa: CASSPGLAGGPTDTQYF

v_call: TRBV20-1
d_call: TRBD2
j_call: TRBJ2-3
clone_size: .
cdr3_nt: TGCAGTGCTAGTCGAGCGGGAGTCACAGATACGCAGTATTTT
cdr3_aa: CSASRAGVTDTQYF

v_call: TRBV20-1
d_call: TRBD1
j_call: TRBJ2-7
clone_size: .
cdr3_nt: TGCAGTGCTGTGGACAGGGCCTACGAGCAGTACTTC
cdr3_aa: CSAVDRAYEQYF

v_call: TRBV30
d_call: .
j_call: TRBJ1-1
clone_size: few
cdr3_nt: TGTGCCTGGAGACCCTTCCTTAACACTGAAGCTTTCTTT
cdr3_aa: CAWRPFLNTEAFF

v_call: TRBV12-3/TRBV12-4
d_call: TRBD2
j_call: TRBJ2-1
clone_size: .
cdr3_nt: TGTGCCAGCAGTTTAGCCCAACTAGCGGGAGTGATTAGGGGACAATACAATGAGCAGTTCTTC
cdr3_aa: CASSLAQLAGVIRGQYNEQFF

v_call: TRBV15
d_call: .
j_call: TRBJ2-7
clone_size: .
cdr3_nt: TGTGCCACCAGCGGGGATCAGGGGTGGTACGAGCAGTACTTC
cdr3_aa: CATSGDQGWYEQYF

v_call: TRBV24-1
d_call: TRBD2
j_call: TRBJ2-1
clone_size: few
cdr3_nt: TGTGCCACCAGTGATTTTTCAGCGGGAGGGAACAATGAGCAGTTCTTC
cdr3_aa: CATSDFSAGGNNEQFF

v_call: TRBV5-1
d_call: TRBD1
j_call: TRBJ2-7
clone_size: few
cdr3_nt: TGCGCCAGCAGCTTTGGACAGGGGAGGAACGAGCAGTACTTC
cdr3_aa: CASSFGQGRNEQYF

v_call: TRBV16
d_call: TRBD1
j_call: TRBJ1-1
clone_size: few
cdr3_nt: TGTGCCAGCAGCCAATCCAGGGGGGACACTGAAGCTTTCTTT
cdr3_aa: CASSQSRGDTEAFF

v_call: TRBV12-3/TRBV12-4
d_call: .
j_call: TRBJ1-2
clone_size: many
cdr3_nt: TGTGCCAGCAGCCTTGGACAGCGGTCAGGAGGCTACACCTTC
cdr3_aa: CASSLGQRSGGYTF

v_call: TRBV6-2/TRBV6-3
d_call: TRBD2
j_call: TRBJ2-5
clone_size: .
cdr3_nt: TGTGCCAGCAGTCGCCTCCCACAAGGAGCGGGGACGCTACAAGAGACCCAGTACTTC
cdr3_aa: CASSRLPQGAGTLQETQYF

v_call: TRBV27
d_call: .
j_call: TRBJ2-3
clone_size: few
cdr3_nt: TGTGCCAGCAGTTCGCCCCCCAATAGCACAGATACGCAGTATTTT
cdr3_aa: CASSSPPNSTDTQYF

v_call: TRBV4-2
d_call: TRBD2
j_call: TRBJ2-1
clone_size: .
cdr3_nt: TGTGCCAGCCGAACTCTAGCGGGAGGTTGGCCCCATGAGCAGTTCTTC
cdr3_aa: CASRTLAGGWPHEQFF

v_call: TRBV2
d_call: .
j_call: TRBJ2-5
clone_size: .
cdr3_nt: TGTGCCAGCAGTGTAGGGGTTAGGACCCAGTACTTC
cdr3_aa: CASSVGVRTQYF

v_call: TRBV3-1
d_call: .
j_call: TRBJ2-7
clone_size: .
cdr3_nt: TGTGCCAGCAGCGCCGCCAACGAGCAGTACTTC
cdr3_aa: CASSAANEQYF

v_call: TRBV4-3
d_call: TRBD1
j_call: TRBJ1-2
clone_size: .
cdr3_nt: TGCGCCAGCAGCCCTAGGGACAGGGTGACCTATGGCTACACCTTC
cdr3_aa: CASSPRDRVTYGYTF

v_call: TRBV12-3/TRBV12-4
d_call: .
j_call: TRBJ2-1
clone_size: many
cdr3_nt: TGTGCCAGCAGTACTATAGGACAGCAATACAATGAGCAGTTCTTC
cdr3_aa: CASSTIGQQYNEQFF

v_call: TRBV9
d_call: TRBD2
j_call: TRBJ2-5
clone_size: .
cdr3_nt: TGTGCCAGCAGCGTAGGATTTGAGCGGGAGCAAGAGACCCAGTACTTC
cdr3_aa: CASSVGFEREQETQYF

v_call: TRBV20-1
d_call: .
j_call: TRBJ1-1
clone_size: few
cdr3_nt: TGCAGTGCCGATTTACGGGGGAACACTGAAGCTTTCTTT
cdr3_aa: CSADLRGNTEAFF

v_call: TRBV12-3/TRBV12-4
d_call: .
j_call: TRBJ1-2
clone_size: .
cdr3_nt: TGTGCCAGCAATGGGGGGCCTTTTTATGGCTACACCTTC
cdr3_aa: CASNGGPFYGYTF

v_call: TRBV12-5
d_call: TRBD1
j_call: TRBJ2-1
clone_size: .
cdr3_nt: TGTGCTAGTGGCCCCAACAGGGGGCGCGGACCCTACAATGAGCAGTTCTTC
cdr3_aa: CASGPNRGRGPYNEQFF

v_call: TRBV7-2
d_call: .
j_call: TRBJ2-7
clone_size: .
cdr3_nt: TGTGCCAGCAGCTTAAAAGTAGGGGGCGAGCAGTACTTC
cdr3_aa: CASSLKVGGEQYF

v_call: TRBV2
d_call: TRBD1
j_call: TRBJ1-5
clone_size: few
cdr3_nt: TGTGCCAGCACGGGACAGCCAGGGAGTAATCAGCCCCAGCATTTT
cdr3_aa: CASTGQPGSNQPQHF

v_call: TRBV6-1
d_call: TRBD2
j_call: TRBJ2-7
clone_size: .
cdr3_nt: TGTGCCAGCAGACCCGGTTTGAAGGCGGGGGGCTTCTACGAGCAGTACTTC
cdr3_aa: CASRPGLKAGGFYEQYF